This T cell receptor beta chain came from a study of T cells in Graves' hyperthyroidism and ophthalmopathy. At the level of the study: Pretreatment peripheral blood was obtained at initial diagnosis.

The CDR3 has 16 amino acids. In germline, CDR1 is MNHEY, CDR2 SMNVEV (reference sequence). The ends were cut back, 8 bases at V and 0 bases at J, with 16 bases in the middle. TCR beta CDR3 regions were amplified from RNA transcripts. The primer set for the first-round RT-PCR of the TCR CDR3 was HTBI. From the multiplex PCR reads, TCRdb called clonotypes with MiXCR, one entry per CDR3 protein. The table includes roughly 740,000 distinct CDR3 sequences, about 15% detected once. Diagnosis of hyperthyroidism was new in patients aged 18 to 65, and its duration was under 2 months. PBMCs were sourced from approximately 9 ml fresh peripheral blood. Study results and caveats: Blood samples included most of the expanded thyroid clonotypes exceeding 0.001.

A few counts support this clonotype. The antigen remains undetermined. This TCR was recovered from a man aged 18 to 35 with Graves' hyperthyroidism. Input material: blood. The chain links TRBV27 to TRBJ2-2; D may be TRBD1 (5 bases). CDR3 protein: CASVIIGVTNTGELFF. Written as DNA, the CDR3 is TGTGCCAGCGTTATCATAGGGGTAACGAACACCGGGGAGCTGTTTTTT.